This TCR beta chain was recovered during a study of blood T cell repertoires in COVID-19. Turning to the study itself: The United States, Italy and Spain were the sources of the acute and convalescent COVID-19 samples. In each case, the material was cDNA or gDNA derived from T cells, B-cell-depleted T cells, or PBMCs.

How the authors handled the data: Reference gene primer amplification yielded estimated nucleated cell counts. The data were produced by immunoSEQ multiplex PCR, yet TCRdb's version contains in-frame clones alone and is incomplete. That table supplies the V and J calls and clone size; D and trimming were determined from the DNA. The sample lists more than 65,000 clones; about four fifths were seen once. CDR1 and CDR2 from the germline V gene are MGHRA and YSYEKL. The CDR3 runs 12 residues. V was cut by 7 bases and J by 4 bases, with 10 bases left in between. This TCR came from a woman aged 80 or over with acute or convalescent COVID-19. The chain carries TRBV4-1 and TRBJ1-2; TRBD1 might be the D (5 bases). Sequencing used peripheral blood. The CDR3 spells CASNGGGYGYTF. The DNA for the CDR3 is TGCGCCAGCAACGGGGGAGGCTATGGCTACACCTTC.